This TCR beta chain was observed in a study of control samples from healthy donors and cancer patients. TCRdb's copy holds only in-frame clones and misses some; the assay was immunoSEQ multiplex PCR. The sample has 98,000 or so clones; almost 85% are singletons. This CDR3 has 16 residues. The ends lost 0 bases at V and 13 bases at J; junction bases unmatched: 15. CDR1 MNHEY and CDR2 SVGAGI come from the germline V gene. This clone appeared a single time. The rearrangement joins TRBV6-5 to TRBJ1-2, with TRBD1 matching 9 bases. The sample comprised blood. The sequence came from a man aged 18 to 29 in good health. CDR3 sequence (DNA): TGTGCCAGCAGTTACTCGGGTTTGGGACAGGGTCCTATTGGCACCTTC. Its protein product is CASSYSGLGQGPIGTF.